This TCR beta chain stems from a study of blood T cells in healthy people across ages. Points from the study as a whole: Both naive CD4+ cell counts and diversity were greater in long-lived donors than in aged donors. As naive T cell percentage varied, TCR beta diversity correlated strongly with it.

Germline V gene sequence: CDR1 SGHVS, CDR2 FNYEAQ. Trimming took off 5 bases at V and 7 bases at J, with 14 bases between the two ends. This CDR3 contains 13 residues. A second PCR of about 7 to 12 cycles used a sample-barcoded 5' primer and a J-beta primer mix. Sequencing yielded, for each sample, at least 3 million paired-end reads carrying CDR3. TCRdb redid the calling of the 5' RACE reads with MiXCR, one entry per CDR3 protein. The sample lists around 1,700,000 distinct CDR3 sequences, roughly 27% occurring once. Worth noting for this clonotype: The antigen remains unidentified.

Material: blood. The rearrangement uses TRBV7-6 and TRBJ1-1; D remains ambiguous. This clonotype was obtained from a woman aged 25 to 39 in good health. CDR3 residues: CASSRREKGEAFF. CDR3 sequence (DNA): TGTGCCAGCAGCCGAAGGGAGAAGGGTGAAGCTTTCTTT.